This TCR beta chain was identified during a study of T-cell memory formation after mild COVID-19. This clonotype was counted many times. CDR3 length: 14 residues. Germline-derived CDR1 and CDR2 are LGHNA and YNFKEQ. Deletions cut 3 bases from V and 5 bases from J, with 13 bases between. TCRdb fed the 5' RACE reads into MiXCR, producing one record per CDR3 protein. The sample yields a few hundred thousand distinct CDR3 sequences, 19% seen once. The sequenced sample consisted of PBMCs or a T cell subset sorted from them (not recorded which). The clonotype comes from a man aged 18-30 years who had mild COVID-19 (a few samples of this study predate the infection). Cell type and time point are not known. V is TRBV4-2 and J is TRBJ1-1; weak D call: TRBD1 (5 bases). The CDR3 here is CASSQGLEGTEAFF. CDR3 coding DNA: TGTGCCAGCAGCCAGGGACTGGAGGGGACTGAAGCTTTCTTT.